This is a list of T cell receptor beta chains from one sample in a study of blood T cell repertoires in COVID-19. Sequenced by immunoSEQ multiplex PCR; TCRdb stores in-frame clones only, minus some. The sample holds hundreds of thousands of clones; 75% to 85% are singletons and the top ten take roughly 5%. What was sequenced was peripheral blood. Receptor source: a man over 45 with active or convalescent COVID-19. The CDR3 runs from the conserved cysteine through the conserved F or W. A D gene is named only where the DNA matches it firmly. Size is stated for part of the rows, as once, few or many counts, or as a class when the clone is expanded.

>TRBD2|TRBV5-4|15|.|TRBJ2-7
TGTGCCAGCAGCTCCTCTTCTAGCGGGTCGAGCGAGCAGTACTTC
CASSSSSSGSSEQYF
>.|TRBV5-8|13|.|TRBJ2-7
TGTGCCAGCAGCTTGGGGCACATCTACGAGCAGTACTTC
CASSLGHIYEQYF
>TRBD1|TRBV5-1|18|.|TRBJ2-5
TGCGCCAGCAGCTTGGTCAGGGGGCGTAGCGGACGGGAAGAGACCCAGTACTTC
CASSLVRGRSGREETQYF
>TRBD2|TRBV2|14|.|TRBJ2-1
TGTGCCAGCAACCTAGGGACTAGCGGGGGTGAGCAGTTCTTC
CASNLGTSGGEQFF
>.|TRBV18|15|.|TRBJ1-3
TGTGCCAGCAGCGGGGACCCTCGTGCTGGAAACACCATATATTTT
CASSGDPRAGNTIYF
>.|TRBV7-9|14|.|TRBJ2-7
TGTGCCAGCAGCTTGGGGGCTCGTTCCTACGAGCAGTACTTC
CASSLGARSYEQYF
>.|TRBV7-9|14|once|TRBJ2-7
TGTGCCAGCAGCTTGCGACGGGGGGCTAACGAGCAGTACTTC
CASSLRRGANEQYF
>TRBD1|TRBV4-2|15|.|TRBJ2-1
TGTGCCAGCACCCCAGACAGGGGGCCCTACAATGAGCAGTTCTTC
CASTPDRGPYNEQFF
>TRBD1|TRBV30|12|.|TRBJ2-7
TGTGCCTGGAGCAGGGGGCGGTTCGAGCAGTACTTC
CAWSRGRFEQYF
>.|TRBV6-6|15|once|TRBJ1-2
TGTGCCAGCAGTCCGCGGGCCTTAGGGAGCTATGGCTACACCTTC
CASSPRALGSYGYTF
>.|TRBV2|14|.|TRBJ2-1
TGTGCCAGCAGTGACCCCAGCTCCTACAATGAGCAGTTCTTC
CASSDPSSYNEQFF
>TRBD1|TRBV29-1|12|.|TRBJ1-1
TGCAGCGCTTGGGACAGGAACACTGAAGCTTTCTTT
CSAWDRNTEAFF
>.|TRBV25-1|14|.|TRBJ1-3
TGTGCCAGCAGTGTGGGCAGCTCTGGAAACACCATATATTTT
CASSVGSSGNTIYF
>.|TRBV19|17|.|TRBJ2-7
TGTGCCAGCTCTCCGGGACAGGGGCTAGCGGGACCTAACGAGCAGTACTTC
CASSPGQGLAGPNEQYF
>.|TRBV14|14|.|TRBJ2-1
TGTGCCAGCAGCCCTCTCGGTTCTATTCATGAGCAGTTCTTC
CASSPLGSIHEQFF
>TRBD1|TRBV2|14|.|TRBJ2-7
TGTGCCAGCAGCCGGGACAGGGGATCCTACGAGCAGTACTTC
CASSRDRGSYEQYF
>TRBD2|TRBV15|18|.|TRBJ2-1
TGTGCCACCAGCAGGGATCTAGCGGGAGGGCCGTCCTACAATGAGCAGTTCTTC
CATSRDLAGGPSYNEQFF
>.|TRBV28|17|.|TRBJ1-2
TGTGCCAGCAGTTTAATAGTGTGGGGCTTACCTAACTATGGCTACACCTTC
CASSLIVWGLPNYGYTF